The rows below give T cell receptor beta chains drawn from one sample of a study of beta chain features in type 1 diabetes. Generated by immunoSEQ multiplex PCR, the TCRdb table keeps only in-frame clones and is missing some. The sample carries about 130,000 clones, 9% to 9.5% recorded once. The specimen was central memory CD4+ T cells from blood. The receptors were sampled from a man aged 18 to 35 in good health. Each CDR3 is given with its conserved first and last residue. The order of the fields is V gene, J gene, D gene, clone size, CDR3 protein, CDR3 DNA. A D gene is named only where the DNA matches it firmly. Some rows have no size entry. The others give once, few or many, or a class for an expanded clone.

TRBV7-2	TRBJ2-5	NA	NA	CASSLATGPRETQYF	TGTGCCAGCAGCTTAGCAACAGGCCCTCGGGAGACCCAGTACTTC
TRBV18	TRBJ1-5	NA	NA	CASSTRQTDQPQHF	TGTGCCAGCTCAACGCGACAGACCGATCAGCCCCAGCATTTT
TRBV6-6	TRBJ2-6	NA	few	CASSTETSGANVLTF	TGTGCCAGCAGTACAGAAACGTCTGGGGCCAACGTCCTGACTTTC
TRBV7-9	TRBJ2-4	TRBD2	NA	CASSSLDGGAQNIQYF	TGTGCCAGCAGCTCCCTCGACGGGGGGGCACAAAACATTCAGTACTTC
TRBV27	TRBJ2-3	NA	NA	CASSFEGRGMADTQYF	TGTGCCAGCAGTTTTGAGGGGAGGGGGATGGCAGATACGCAGTATTTT
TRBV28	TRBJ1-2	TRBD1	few	CASSPPGQSYNGYTF	TGTGCCAGCAGCCCCCCGGGACAGAGTTATAATGGCTACACCTTC
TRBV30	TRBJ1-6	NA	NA	CAWSVDTNSPLHF	TGTGCCTGGAGTGTCGACACTAATTCACCCCTCCACTTT
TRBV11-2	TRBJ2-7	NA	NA	CASSLVGSEQYF	TGTGCCAGCAGCTTAGTGGGCAGCGAGCAGTACTTC
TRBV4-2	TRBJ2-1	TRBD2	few	CASSDGIGGYNEQFF	TGTGCCAGCAGTGACGGGATCGGGGGGTACAATGAGCAGTTCTTC
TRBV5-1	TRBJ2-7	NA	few	CASTEPGTYEQYF	TGCGCCAGCACTGAACCGGGAACCTACGAGCAGTACTTC
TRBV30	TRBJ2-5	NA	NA	CAWSGSGQETQYF	TGTGCCTGGAGTGGGAGCGGGCAAGAGACCCAGTACTTC
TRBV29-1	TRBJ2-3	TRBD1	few	CSVIRDRGSTDTQYF	TGCAGCGTTATACGGGACAGGGGGAGCACAGATACGCAGTATTTT
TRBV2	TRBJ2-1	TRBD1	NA	CAGRQGINNEQFF	TGTGCCGGACGACAGGGGATTAACAATGAGCAGTTCTTC
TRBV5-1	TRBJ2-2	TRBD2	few	CASSSGLATTGELFF	TGCGCCAGCAGCTCGGGACTAGCGACAACCGGGGAGCTGTTTTTT
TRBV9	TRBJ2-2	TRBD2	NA	CASSVSLSGGADGELFF	TGTGCCAGCAGCGTTTCTCTGAGCGGGGGGGCAGACGGGGAGCTGTTTTTT
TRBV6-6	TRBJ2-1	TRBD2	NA	CASSWTSGYNEQFF	TGTGCCAGCAGTTGGACTAGCGGGTACAATGAGCAGTTCTTC
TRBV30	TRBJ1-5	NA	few	CAWSVGSPRQPQHF	TGTGCCTGGAGTGTTGGGTCACCGAGGCAGCCCCAGCATTTT
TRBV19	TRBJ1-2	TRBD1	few	CASSRGQVRYGYTF	TGTGCCAGTAGTAGGGGACAGGTTCGTTATGGCTACACCTTC
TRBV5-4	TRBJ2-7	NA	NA	CASSLGGAVGEQYF	TGTGCCAGCAGCTTGGGCGGGGCGGTGGGGGAGCAGTACTTC
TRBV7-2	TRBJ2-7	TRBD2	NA	CAVGGAYEQYF	TGTGCCGTCGGGGGGGCCTACGAGCAGTACTTC
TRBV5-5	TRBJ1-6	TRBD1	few	CASSLEDRARWTLHF	TGTGCCAGCAGCTTGGAAGACAGGGCCAGATGGACCCTCCACTTT
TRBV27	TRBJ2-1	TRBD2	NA	CASSFRRGGYNEQFF	TGTGCCAGCAGTTTTCGCCGGGGGGGCTACAATGAGCAGTTCTTC
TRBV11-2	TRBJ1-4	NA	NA	CASSLSRGNEKLFF	TGTGCCAGCAGCTTAAGCAGGGGTAATGAAAAACTGTTTTTT
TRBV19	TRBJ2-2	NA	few	CASSIPRRGTGELFF	TGTGCCAGTAGTATACCGCGGAGAGGCACCGGGGAGCTGTTTTTT
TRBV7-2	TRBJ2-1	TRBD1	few	CASIMDRKNNEQFF	TGTGCCAGCATCATGGACAGGAAGAACAATGAGCAGTTCTTC
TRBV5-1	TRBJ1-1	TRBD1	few	CASSLARDREAFF	TGCGCCAGCAGCTTGGCCCGGGACAGGGAAGCTTTCTTT
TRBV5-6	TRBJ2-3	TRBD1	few	CASSLQGRTDTQYF	TGTGCCAGCAGCTTACAGGGGCGGACAGATACGCAGTATTTT
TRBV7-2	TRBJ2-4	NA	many	CASSSLVNQYF	TGTGCCAGCAGCTCCCTAGTGAATCAGTACTTC
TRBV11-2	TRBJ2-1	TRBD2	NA	CASSLVLRGGHNEQFF	TGTGCCAGCAGCTTAGTGCTGCGGGGGGGGCACAATGAGCAGTTCTTC
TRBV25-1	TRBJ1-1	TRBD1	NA	CASSEFGTGVRAEAFF	TGTGCCAGCAGTGAATTCGGGACAGGGGTACGGGCTGAAGCTTTCTTT
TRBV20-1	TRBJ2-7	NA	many	CSASSPYEQYF	TGCAGTGCCAGTAGCCCGTACGAGCAGTACTTC
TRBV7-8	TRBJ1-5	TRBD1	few	CASSPDREEPQHF	TGTGCCAGCAGCCCCGACAGGGAGGAGCCCCAGCATTTT
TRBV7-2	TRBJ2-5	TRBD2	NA	CASSLGGGGETQYF	TGTGCCAGCAGCTTAGGGGGCGGGGGGGAGACCCAGTACTTC
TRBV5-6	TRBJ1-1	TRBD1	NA	CASSKGQWSEAFF	TGTGCCAGCAGCAAGGGACAGTGGAGTGAAGCTTTCTTT
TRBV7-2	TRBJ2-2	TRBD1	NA	CASSFLGQDTGELFF	TGTGCCAGCAGCTTCTTGGGACAGGACACCGGGGAGCTGTTTTTT
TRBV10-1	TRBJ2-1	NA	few	CASSVGTTRLYNEQFF	TGCGCCAGCAGTGTAGGGACAACGAGATTATACAATGAGCAGTTCTTC
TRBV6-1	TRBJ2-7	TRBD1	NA	CASSASTGQGTYEQYF	TGTGCCAGCAGTGCTTCTACGGGACAGGGGACCTACGAGCAGTACTTC
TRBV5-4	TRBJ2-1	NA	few	CASSLRTVQSEQFF	TGTGCCAGCAGCTTACGGACTGTCCAATCTGAGCAGTTCTTC
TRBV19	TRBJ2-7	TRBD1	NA	CASSIWDSPYEQYF	TGTGCCAGTAGTATATGGGACAGCCCCTACGAGCAGTACTTC
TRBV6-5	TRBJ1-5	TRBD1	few	CASSQQGAQPQHF	TGTGCCAGCAGTCAACAGGGGGCCCAGCCCCAGCATTTT
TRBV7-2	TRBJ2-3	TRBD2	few	CASRVRAGGPTDTQYF	TGTGCCAGCAGGGTCCGAGCGGGGGGGCCGACAGATACGCAGTATTTT
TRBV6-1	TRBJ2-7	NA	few	CASGWADHFAEQYF	TGTGCCAGCGGGTGGGCAGATCATTTCGCCGAGCAGTACTTC
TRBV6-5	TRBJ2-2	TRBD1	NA	CASSYSTGVVTGELFF	TGTGCCAGCAGTTACTCTACAGGGGTGGTAACCGGGGAGCTGTTTTTT
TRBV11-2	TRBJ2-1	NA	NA	CASSRKTGYNEQFF	TGTGCCAGCAGCAGAAAAACAGGGTACAATGAGCAGTTCTTC
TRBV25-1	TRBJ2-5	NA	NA	CASSESGSETQYF	TGTGCCAGCAGTGAATCAGGGTCCGAGACCCAGTACTTC
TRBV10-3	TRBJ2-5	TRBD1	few	CAISELGQGPLQETQYF	TGTGCCATCAGTGAGTTAGGACAGGGCCCTCTCCAAGAGACCCAGTACTTC